One and the same sample provided the 4 T cell receptor beta chains below, sequenced in a study of vaccination and CD4 T cells after COVID-19. TCRdb re-analysed the PCR reads in MiXCR, keeping a single row per CDR3 protein. The sample lists tens of thousands of distinct CDR3 sequences, roughly 56% occurring once. Material: CD4+ T cells from blood, obtained before SARS-CoV-2 vaccination. These receptors all stem from a human donor who had recovered from COVID-19.

The chain couples TRBV24-1 to TRBJ2-1, with 8 bases fitting TRBD2. Losses at the gene ends were 6 bases for V and 8 bases for J; bases not matched to a gene: 11. CDR1 is KGHDR and CDR2 is SFDVKD in the germline V gene. The CDR3 sequence is 15 residues long. The CDR3, as DNA: TGTGCCACCAGTCACCGCGGCGGGAGGTTCGATGAGCAGTTCTTC. It codes for CATSHRGGRFDEQFF.

This chain uses TRBV11-3 with TRBJ2-3, with 10 bases matching TRBD1. CDR3 length: 17 residues. V was pared by 2 bases and J by 6 bases, with 11 bases of the junction left unmatched. Per germline, CDR1 SGHNT and CDR2 YENEEA. CDR3 protein: CASSLRGLGTGEDTQYF. CDR3 sequence (DNA): TGTGCCAGCAGCTTAAGAGGACTCGGGACAGGGGAGGATACGCAGTATTTT.

This clonotype showed up just a few times. This chain joins TRBV4-3 and TRBJ2-6; 9 bases agree with TRBD2. The CDR3 is made up of 16 amino acids. Per the germline V gene, CDR1 is LGHNA and CDR2 is YSLEER. With 3 bases clipped from V and 4 bases from J, the junction kept 4 bases outside the gene matches. The CDR3 here is CASSQGLASGANVLTF. The CDR3 DNA reads as TGCGCCAGCAGCCAGGGACTAGCCTCCGGGGCCAACGTCCTGACTTTC.

This clonotype was picked up a small number of times. The J gene is TRBJ2-5, the V gene TRBV20-1; the match to TRBD2 covers 11 bases. The germline CDR1 and CDR2 sequences are DFQATT and SNEGSKA (reference sequence). CDR3 length: 15 residues. Trimming removed 3 bases from V and 4 bases from J; junction bases left unmatched: 7. Written as DNA, the CDR3 is TGCAGTGCTAGGGATAGCGGGAGGGCCACAGAGACCCAGTACTTC. Translation: CSARDSGRATETQYF.